Described below is a single TCR beta chain sequence and its context. Its antigen remains unidentified. Total RNA input per TCR library was approximately 3.5 ug. Eight separate reactions per sample served to make cDNA. Each CDR3 protein gets one entry in TCRdb, which reprocessed the 5' RACE reads and gives no DNA. The sample totals over 150,000 distinct CDR3 sequences. This sample stems from a study of monozygotic twins with inflammatory bowel disease. Study-wide findings and caveats: IBD patients had lower TCRbeta diversity (inverse Simpson) than healthy co-twins.

The CDR3 is made up of 16 amino acids. Germline V CDR1 and CDR2: LGHDT, YNNKEL (reference sequence). This chain connects TRBV3-1 to TRBJ2-7; TCRdb's D call of TRBD1 is untestable without DNA. The sequenced material came from blood. The clonotype comes from a human donor with ulcerative colitis or Crohn's disease, or a healthy co-twin of an affected twin (not recorded which). The CDR3 loop is CASSYRLTGGGYEQYF.